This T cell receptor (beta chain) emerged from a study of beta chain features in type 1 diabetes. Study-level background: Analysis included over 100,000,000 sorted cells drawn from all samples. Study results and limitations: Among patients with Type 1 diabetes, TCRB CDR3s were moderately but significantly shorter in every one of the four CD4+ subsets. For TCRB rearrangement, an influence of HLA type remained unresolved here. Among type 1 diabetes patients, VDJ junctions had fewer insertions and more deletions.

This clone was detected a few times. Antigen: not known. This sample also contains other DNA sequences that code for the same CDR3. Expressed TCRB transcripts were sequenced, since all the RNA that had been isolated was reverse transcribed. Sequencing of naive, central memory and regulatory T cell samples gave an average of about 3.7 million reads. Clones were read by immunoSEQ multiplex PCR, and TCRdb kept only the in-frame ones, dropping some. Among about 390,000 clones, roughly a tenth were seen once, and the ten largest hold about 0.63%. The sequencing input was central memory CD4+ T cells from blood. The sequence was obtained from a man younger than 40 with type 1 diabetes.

The CDR3 region has the DNA TGTGCCAGCAGTCCAACAGGGAGCACAGATACGCAGTATTTT. Translation: CASSPTGSTDTQYF. The chain couples TRBV6-1 to TRBJ2-3, with D perhaps matching TRBD1 (6 bases). Germline-derived CDR1 and CDR2 are MNHNS and SASEGT. V was pared by 5 bases and J by 0 bases, with 9 bases between. This CDR3 comprises 14 residues.